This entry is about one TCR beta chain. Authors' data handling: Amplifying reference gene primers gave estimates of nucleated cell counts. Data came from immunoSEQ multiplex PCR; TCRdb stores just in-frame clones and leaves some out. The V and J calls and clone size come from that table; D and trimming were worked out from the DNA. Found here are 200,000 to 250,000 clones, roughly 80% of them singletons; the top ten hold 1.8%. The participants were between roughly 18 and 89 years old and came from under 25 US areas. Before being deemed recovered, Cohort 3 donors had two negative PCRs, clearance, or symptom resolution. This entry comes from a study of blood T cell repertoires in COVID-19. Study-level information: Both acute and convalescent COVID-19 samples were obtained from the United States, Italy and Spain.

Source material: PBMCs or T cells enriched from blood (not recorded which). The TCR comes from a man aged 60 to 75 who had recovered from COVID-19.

CDR3 in amino acids: CASSLGTSGYTF. As DNA, the CDR3 is TGTGCCAGCAGCTTAGGGACATCTGGCTACACCTTC. This sequence joins TRBV11-2 and TRBJ1-2, with a tentative D call TRBD1 (5 bases). CDR1 and CDR2 from the germline V gene are SGHAT and FQNNGV. This CDR3 has 12 residues. V lost 1 base and J 7 bases, leaving 7 bases between the germline ends. Based on the CDR3 plus reference TRBV11-2 and TRBJ1-2, the full variable domain is EAGVAQSPRYKIIEKRQSVAFWCNPISGHATLYWYQQILGQGPKLLIQFQNNGVVDDSQLPKDRFSAERLKGVDSTLKIQPAKLEDSAVYLCASSLGTSGYTFGSGTRLTVV.